Below are 17 T cell receptor beta chains sequenced from a single sample in a study of OX40 agonist ivuxolimab in advanced cancers. Using immunoSEQ multiplex PCR, the repertoire was profiled, and TCRdb retains in-frame clones only, with some absent. The profile covers 30,000 to 40,000 clones, with 60% to 85% appearing a single time and approximately 9.8% taken by the ten largest. Specimen: CD4+ or CD8+ T cells sorted from blood, collected in a trial of the OX40 agonist ivuxolimab. The receptor source for this set is an adult with an advanced solid tumor such as melanoma, head and neck, liver or kidney cancer.

The rearrangement joins TRBV28 to TRBJ2-7; 9 nucleotides match TRBD2. The trim removed 2 bases at V and 7 bases at J, leaving 3 bases unmatched. Looked up from germline, CDR1 is MDHEN and CDR2 is SYDVKM. CDR3 length: 13 amino acids. CDR3 residues: CASSLALAGEQYF. CDR3 coding DNA: TGTGCCAGCAGTTTAGCCCTAGCGGGGGAGCAGTACTTC.

This chain uses TRBV14 with TRBJ2-5; 9 bases line up with TRBD2. This CDR3 is built from 16 residues. V lost 3 bases to trimming and J lost 5 bases; unmatched junction nucleotides: 10. The germline V gene encodes CDR1 SGHDN and CDR2 FVKESK. The CDR3 sequence is CASSHGLLAGGETQYF. The CDR3 nucleotides read TGTGCCAGCAGCCACGGTCTACTAGCGGGCGGGGAGACCCAGTACTTC. The full variable domain, rest sourced from reference TRBV14 and TRBJ2-5, is EAGVTQFPSHSVIEKGQTVTLRCDPISGHDNLYWYRRVMGKEIKFLLHFVKESKQDESGMPNNRFLAERTGGTYSTLKVQPAELEDSGVYFCASSHGLLAGGETQYFGPGTRLLVL.

The genes are TRBV4-2 and TRBJ2-7, with unresolved D. V was pared by 0 bases and J by 3 bases, with 12 bases between. CDR3 size: 15 residues. Germline V gene sequence: CDR1 LGHNA, CDR2 YNFKEQ. Written as DNA, the CDR3 is TGTGCCAGCAGCCAAGATCGAGTCTCCCACTACGAGCAGTACTTC. Its protein is CASSQDRVSHYEQYF.

The chain joins TRBV5-1 to TRBJ1-4; 9 nucleotides agree with TRBD1. Germline CDR1 is SGHRS and CDR2 is YFSETQ. With V trimmed by 5 bases and J by 6 bases, 8 bases remained unmatched. This CDR3 is 15 amino acids long. CDR3 nucleotides: TGCGCCAGCAGTTCACCGGGACAGGGAGATGAAAAACTGTTTTTT. Protein: CASSSPGQGDEKLFF.

The chain carries TRBV6-5 and TRBJ1-6; TRBD1 aligns across 7 bases. The CDR3 has 15 residues. V shed 5 bases and J 4 bases; nucleotides not matched to a gene: 5. Germline lookup yields CDR1 MNHEY and CDR2 SVGAGI. CDR3 DNA sequence: TGTGCCAGCAGTCGCCCGGGACAGTATAATTCACCCCTCCACTTT. It codes for CASSRPGQYNSPLHF.

The chain has TRBV9 and TRBJ1-1; tentative D call: TRBD1 (6 bases). The length of the CDR3 is 13 residues. V dropped 4 bases and J dropped 1 base, with 8 bases sitting between them. Germline V gene lookup returns CDR1 SGDLS and CDR2 YYNGEE. For the CDR3, the DNA is TGTGCCAGCAGCCAGGGACAGAACACTGAAGCTTTCTTT. Translated, it gives CASSQGQNTEAFF. Complete variable domain (other parts from reference TRBV9 and TRBJ1-1): DSGVTQTPKHLITATGQRVTLRCSPRSGDLSVYWYQQSLDQGLQFLIQYYNGEERAKGNILERFSAQQFPDLHSELNLSSLELGDSALYFCASSQGQNTEAFFGQGTRLTVV.

CDR3 DNA sequence: TGTGCCACCAACCTTAACAGGGAGCAGTTCTTC. It translates to CATNLNREQFF. The chain joins TRBV19 to TRBJ2-1, with D possibly matching TRBD1 (5 bases). Between the trimmed V and J ends, which lost 10 bases and 10 bases, there was a span of 14 bases. Germline assignment: CDR1 LNHDA and CDR2 SQIVND (reference sequence). The CDR3 length is 11 residues. Together with reference TRBV19 and TRBJ2-1, the CDR3 gives the full variable domain: DGGITQSPKYLFRKEGQNVTLSCEQNLNHDAMYWYRQDPGQGLRLIYYSQIVNDFQKGDIAEGYSVSREKKESFPLTVTSAQKNPTAFYLCATNLNREQFFGPGTRLTVL.

The genes are TRBV4-3 and TRBJ2-7; 7 bases are shared with TRBD1. This CDR3 is 15 amino acids long. Germline CDR1 and CDR2: LGHNA and YSLEER. J gave up 0 bases and V 7 bases, and 9 bases lay outside the gene matches. The CDR3 reads CASTHIDRDSYEQYF. CDR3 coding DNA: TGCGCCAGCACCCACATAGACAGGGACTCCTACGAGCAGTACTTC.

The chain recombines TRBV6-6 with TRBJ2-7; no reliable D call. The germline gives CDR1 MNHNY, CDR2 SVGAGI (reference sequence). This CDR3 region has 15 residues. Trimming took off 4 bases at V and 3 bases at J, with 16 bases between the two ends. The CDR3 nucleotides are TGTGCCAGCAGTTTAGACATAGACTCAGTCTACGAGCAGTACTTC. Encoded protein: CASSLDIDSVYEQYF.

The J gene is TRBJ1-4, the V gene TRBV5-8; a possible D gene is TRBD1 (5 bases). The V and J ends lost 3 bases and 8 bases respectively, with 20 bases between them. Germline lookup yields CDR1 SGHTS and CDR2 YDEGEE. CDR3 length: 16 amino acids. The CDR3 loop is CASSSWGPQLGEKLFF. Written as DNA, the CDR3 is TGTGCCAGCAGCTCTTGGGGACCGCAGCTTGGAGAAAAACTGTTTTTT.

The rearrangement links TRBV4-1 to TRBJ2-3; no clear D. The V and J ends lost 2 bases and 4 bases respectively, with 10 bases between them. The CDR3 length is 14 residues. Germline CDR1 and CDR2: MGHRA and YSYEKL. The CDR3 loop is CASSQSESADTQYF. DNA for the CDR3: TGCGCCAGCAGCCAATCTGAGAGCGCAGATACGCAGTATTTT.

The CDR3 DNA follows: TGTGCCAGCAGCCCAAGCGCCGGGACAGGGGACGAAAAACTGTTTTTT. Protein sequence: CASSPSAGTGDEKLFF. The chain links TRBV4-2 to TRBJ1-4; 10 bases agree with TRBD1. Per the germline V gene, CDR1 is LGHNA and CDR2 is YNFKEQ. Trimming removed 4 bases from V and 8 bases from J; junction bases left unmatched: 10. The CDR3 totals 16 residues.

The V and J genes are TRBV9 and TRBJ1-2; a possible D gene is TRBD1 (5 bases). The CDR3 is 14 amino acids. Germline values: CDR1 SGDLS, CDR2 YYNGEE. Trimming shortened V by 0 bases and J by 3 bases, and 9 bases separated the two germline ends. The CDR3 nucleotides are TGTGCCAGCAGCGTAGGACAGTTGGACTATGGCTACACCTTC. The encoded protein is CASSVGQLDYGYTF.

The rearrangement links TRBV7-2 to TRBJ2-2; no reliable D call. The germline V and J ends were trimmed by 2 bases and 7 bases, with 14 bases remaining between them. Germline CDR1 is SGHTA and CDR2 is FQGNSA. CDR3 length equals 15 residues. CDR3 protein: CASSLTVTRVGELFF. The CDR3 DNA follows: TGTGCCAGCAGCTTAACGGTAACCCGCGTCGGGGAGCTGTTTTTT.

Remarks on this clone: An end of the junction differs from the germline gene, which may be a read error. The chain employs TRBV6-1 and TRBJ1-2; a possible D gene is TRBD1 (6 bases). The CDR3 is 16 amino acids. Germline lookup yields CDR1 MNHNS and CDR2 SASEGT. The CDR3 protein is CASTEIEMGAGYGYTF. The CDR3 bases are TGTGCCAGCACTGAAATAGAAATGGGGGCGGGCTATGGCTACACCTTC.

CDR3 amino acids: CASSIGGWSYNSPLHF. CDR3 nucleotides: TGTGCCAGCAGTATAGGGGGCTGGTCCTATAATTCACCCCTCCACTTT. This sequence joins TRBV5-8 and TRBJ1-6; 7 positions agree with TRBD1. This CDR3 is built from 16 residues. V was pared by 5 bases and J by 1 base, with 6 bases of the junction left unmatched. The V gene's germline CDR1 is SGHTS and CDR2 YDEGEE.

J is TRBJ1-4 and V is TRBV5-5, with 9 bases fitting TRBD1. Per the germline V gene, CDR1 is SGHKS and CDR2 is YYEKEE (reference sequence). The CDR3 covers 18 residues. Trimming at V came to 2 bases and at J to 8 bases, leaving 16 bases not matched to a gene. Written as DNA, the CDR3 is TGTGCCAGCAGCTTTTCGGTTCGCTCAGGGACAGGGACGGAAAAACTGTTTTTT. Encoded protein: CASSFSVRSGTGTEKLFF. The full variable domain, in which reference TRBV5-5 and TRBJ1-4 provide the parts outside the CDR3, is DAGVTQSPTHLIKTRGQQVTLRCSPISGHKSVSWYQQVLGQGPQFIFQYYEKEERGRGNFPDRFSARQFPNYSSELNVNALLLGDSALYLCASSFSVRSGTGTEKLFFGSGTQLSVL.